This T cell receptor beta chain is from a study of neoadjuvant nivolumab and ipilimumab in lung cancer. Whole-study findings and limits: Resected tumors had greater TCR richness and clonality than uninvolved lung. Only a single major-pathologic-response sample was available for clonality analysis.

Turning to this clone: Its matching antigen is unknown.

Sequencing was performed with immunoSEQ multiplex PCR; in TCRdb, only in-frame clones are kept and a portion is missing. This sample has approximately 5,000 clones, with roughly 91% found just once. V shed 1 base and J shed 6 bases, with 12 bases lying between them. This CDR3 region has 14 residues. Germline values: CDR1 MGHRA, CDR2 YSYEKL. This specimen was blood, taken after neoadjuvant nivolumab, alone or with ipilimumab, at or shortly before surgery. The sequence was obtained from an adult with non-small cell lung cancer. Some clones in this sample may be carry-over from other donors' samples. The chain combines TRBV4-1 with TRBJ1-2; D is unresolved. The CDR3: CASSQGLALDGYTF. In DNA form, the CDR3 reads TGCGCCAGCAGCCAAGGACTGGCCTTGGATGGCTACACCTTC.